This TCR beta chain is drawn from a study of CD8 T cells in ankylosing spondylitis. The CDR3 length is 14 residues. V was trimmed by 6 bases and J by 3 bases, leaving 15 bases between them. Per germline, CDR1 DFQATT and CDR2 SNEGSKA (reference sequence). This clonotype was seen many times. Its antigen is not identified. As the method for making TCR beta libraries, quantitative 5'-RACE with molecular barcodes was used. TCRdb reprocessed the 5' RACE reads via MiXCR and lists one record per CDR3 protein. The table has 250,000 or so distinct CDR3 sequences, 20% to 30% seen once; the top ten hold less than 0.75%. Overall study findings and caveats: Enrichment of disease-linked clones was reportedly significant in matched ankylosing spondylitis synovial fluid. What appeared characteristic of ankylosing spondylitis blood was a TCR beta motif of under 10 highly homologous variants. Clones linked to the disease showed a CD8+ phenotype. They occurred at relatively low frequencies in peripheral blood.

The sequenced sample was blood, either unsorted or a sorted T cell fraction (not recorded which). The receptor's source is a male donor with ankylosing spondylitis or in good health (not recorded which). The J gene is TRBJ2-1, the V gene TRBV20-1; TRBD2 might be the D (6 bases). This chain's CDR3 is CSAPRTTFYNEQFF. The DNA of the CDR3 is TGCAGTGCCCCGAGGACTACCTTCTACAATGAGCAGTTCTTC.